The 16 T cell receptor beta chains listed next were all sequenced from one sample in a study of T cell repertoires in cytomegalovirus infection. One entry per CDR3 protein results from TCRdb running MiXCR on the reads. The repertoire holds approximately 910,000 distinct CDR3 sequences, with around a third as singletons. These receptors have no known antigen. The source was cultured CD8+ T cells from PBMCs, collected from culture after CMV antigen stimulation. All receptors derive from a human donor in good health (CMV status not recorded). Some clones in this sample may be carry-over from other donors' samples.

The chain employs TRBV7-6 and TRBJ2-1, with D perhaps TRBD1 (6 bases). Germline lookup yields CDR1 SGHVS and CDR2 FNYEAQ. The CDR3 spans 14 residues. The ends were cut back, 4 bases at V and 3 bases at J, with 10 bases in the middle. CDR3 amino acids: CASSSRDIYNEQFF. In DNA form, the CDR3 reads TGTGCCAGCAGCTCCCGGGACATCTACAATGAGCAGTTCTTC.

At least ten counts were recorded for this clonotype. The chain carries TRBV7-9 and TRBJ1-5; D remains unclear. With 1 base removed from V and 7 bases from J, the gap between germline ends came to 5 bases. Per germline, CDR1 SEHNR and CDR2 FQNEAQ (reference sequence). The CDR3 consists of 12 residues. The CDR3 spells CASSLEEQPQHF. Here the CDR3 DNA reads TGTGCCAGCAGCTTAGAGGAACAGCCCCAGCATTTT.

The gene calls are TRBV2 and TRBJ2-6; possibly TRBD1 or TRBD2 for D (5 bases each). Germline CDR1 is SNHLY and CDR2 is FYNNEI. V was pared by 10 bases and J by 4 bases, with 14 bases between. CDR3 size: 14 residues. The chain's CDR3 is CAILGVWGANVLTF. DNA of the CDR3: TGTGCCATCCTGGGGGTGTGGGGGGCCAACGTCCTGACTTTC.

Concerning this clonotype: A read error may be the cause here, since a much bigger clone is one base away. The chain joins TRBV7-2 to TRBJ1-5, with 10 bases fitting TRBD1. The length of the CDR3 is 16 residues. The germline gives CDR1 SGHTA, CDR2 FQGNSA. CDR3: CASSLAGQGSHQPRHF. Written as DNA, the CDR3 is TGTGCCAGCAGCTTAGCGGGACAGGGGTCTCATCAGCCCCGGCATTTT.

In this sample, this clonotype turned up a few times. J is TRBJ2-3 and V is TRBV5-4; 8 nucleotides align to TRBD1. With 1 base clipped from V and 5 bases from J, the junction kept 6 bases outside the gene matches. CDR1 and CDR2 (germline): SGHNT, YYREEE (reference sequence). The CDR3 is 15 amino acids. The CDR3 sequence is CASSLSQGAQDTQYF. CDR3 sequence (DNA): TGTGCCAGCAGCTTGAGCCAGGGGGCCCAAGATACGCAGTATTTT.

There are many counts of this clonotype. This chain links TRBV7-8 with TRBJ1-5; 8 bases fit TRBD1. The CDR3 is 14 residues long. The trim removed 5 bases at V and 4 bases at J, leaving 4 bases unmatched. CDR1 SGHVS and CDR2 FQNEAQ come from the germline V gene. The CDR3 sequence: CASSIDRGNQPQHF. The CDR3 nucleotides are TGTGCCAGCAGCATAGACAGGGGAAATCAGCCCCAGCATTTT.

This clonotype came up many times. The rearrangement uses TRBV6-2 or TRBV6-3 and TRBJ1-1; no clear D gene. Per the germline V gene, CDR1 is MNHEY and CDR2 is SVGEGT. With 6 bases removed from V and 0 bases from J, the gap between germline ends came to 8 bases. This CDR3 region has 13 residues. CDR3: CASSPKMNTEAFF. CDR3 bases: TGTGCCAGCAGCCCCAAAATGAACACTGAAGCTTTCTTT.

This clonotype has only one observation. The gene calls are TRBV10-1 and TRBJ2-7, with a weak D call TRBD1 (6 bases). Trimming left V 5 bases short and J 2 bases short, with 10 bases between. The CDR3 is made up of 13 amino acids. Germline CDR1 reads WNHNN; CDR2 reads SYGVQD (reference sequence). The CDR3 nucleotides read TGCGCCAGCAGTTCACAGGGAACCTACGAGCAGTACTTC. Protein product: CASSSQGTYEQYF.

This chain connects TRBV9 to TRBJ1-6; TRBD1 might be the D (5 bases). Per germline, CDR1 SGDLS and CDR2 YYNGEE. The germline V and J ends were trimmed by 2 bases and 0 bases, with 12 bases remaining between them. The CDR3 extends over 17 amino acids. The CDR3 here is CASSVGHEYSYNSPLHF. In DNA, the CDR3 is TGTGCCAGCAGCGTGGGGCATGAGTACTCCTATAATTCACCCCTCCACTTT.

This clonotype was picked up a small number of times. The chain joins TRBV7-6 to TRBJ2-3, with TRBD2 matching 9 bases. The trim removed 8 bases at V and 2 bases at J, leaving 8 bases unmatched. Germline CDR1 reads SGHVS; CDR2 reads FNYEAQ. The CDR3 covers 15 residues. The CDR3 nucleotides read TGTGCCAGCGGGTTAGCGGGGGCCGCCACAGATACGCAGTATTTT. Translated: CASGLAGAATDTQYF.

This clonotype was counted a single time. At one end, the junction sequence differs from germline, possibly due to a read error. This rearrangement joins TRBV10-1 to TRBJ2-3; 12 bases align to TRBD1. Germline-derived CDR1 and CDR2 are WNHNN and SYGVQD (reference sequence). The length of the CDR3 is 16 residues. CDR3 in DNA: TGCGCCAACAGTGAGGGGGACAGGGGGCCGGGAGATACGCAGTATTTT. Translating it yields CANSEGDRGPGDTQYF.

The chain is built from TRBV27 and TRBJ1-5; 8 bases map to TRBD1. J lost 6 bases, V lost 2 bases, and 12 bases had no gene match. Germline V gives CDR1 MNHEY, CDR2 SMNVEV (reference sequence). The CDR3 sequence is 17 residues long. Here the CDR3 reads CASSLNSGGAAGQPQHF. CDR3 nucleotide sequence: TGTGCCAGCAGTTTAAACTCAGGGGGCGCGGCTGGTCAGCCCCAGCATTTT.

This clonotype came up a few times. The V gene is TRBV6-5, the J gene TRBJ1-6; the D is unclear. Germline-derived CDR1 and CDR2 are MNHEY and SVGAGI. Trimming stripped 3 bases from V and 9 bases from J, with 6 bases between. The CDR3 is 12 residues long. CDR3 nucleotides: TGTGCCAGCAGTTATTCAGGTTCACCCCTCCACTTT. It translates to CASSYSGSPLHF.

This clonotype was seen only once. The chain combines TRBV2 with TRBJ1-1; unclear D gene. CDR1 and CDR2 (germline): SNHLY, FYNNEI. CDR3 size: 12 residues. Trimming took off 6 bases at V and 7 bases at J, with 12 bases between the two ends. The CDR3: CASRGDRLEAFF. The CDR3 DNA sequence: TGTGCCAGCAGGGGAGACCGTCTTGAAGCTTTCTTT. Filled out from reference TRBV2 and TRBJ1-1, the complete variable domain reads EPEVTQTPSHQVTQMGQEVILRCVPISNHLYFYWYRQILGQKVEFLVSFYNNEISEKSEIFDDQFSVERPDGSNFTLKIRSTKLEDSAMYFCASRGDRLEAFFGQGTRLTVV.

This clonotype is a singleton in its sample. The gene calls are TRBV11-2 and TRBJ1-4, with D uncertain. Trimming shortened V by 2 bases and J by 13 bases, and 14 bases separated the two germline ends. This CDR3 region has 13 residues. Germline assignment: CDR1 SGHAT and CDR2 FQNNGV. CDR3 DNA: TGTGCCAGCAGCTTAAAAGGGCGTAGCGGACTGTTTTTT. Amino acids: CASSLKGRSGLFF.

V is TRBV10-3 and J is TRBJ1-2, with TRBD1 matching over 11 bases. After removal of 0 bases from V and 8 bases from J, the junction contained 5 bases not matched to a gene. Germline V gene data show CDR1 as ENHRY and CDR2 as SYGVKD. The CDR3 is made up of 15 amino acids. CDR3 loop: CAISESGQGAQGYTF. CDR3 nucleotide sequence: TGTGCCATCAGTGAGTCCGGACAGGGGGCACAGGGCTACACCTTC.